This T cell receptor beta chain was captured in a study of cytomegalovirus exposure and HLA in healthy donors. Regarding the study as a whole: The authors listed some 150 TCR beta chains as cytomegalovirus-associated.

PCR was performed using 60 Vbeta and 13 Jbeta primers. Assay: immunoSEQ multiplex PCR; the TCRdb copy retains only in-frame clones and omits some. The specimen's table records 120,000 to 150,000 clones. Note on this clone: Its antigen is not identified.

The CDR3 is 14 amino acids. V lost 1 base to trimming and J lost 5 bases; unmatched junction nucleotides: 5. Germline-derived CDR1 and CDR2 are SGHRS and YFSETQ. This sequence was found in a woman aged 18-29 years in good health and CMV-seronegative. The sample was PBMCs. The rearrangement uses TRBV5-1 and TRBJ1-2; 7 nucleotides agree with TRBD1. This chain's CDR3 is CASSLTGAEYGYTF. CDR3 in DNA: TGCGCCAGCAGCTTGACAGGGGCAGAATATGGCTACACCTTC.